These 27 T cell receptor beta chains came from one sample sequenced in a study of blood T cell repertoires in COVID-19. Produced via immunoSEQ multiplex PCR; TCRdb's table is partial and in-frame only. There are a few hundred thousand clones in the sample; approximately 87% occur only once, and 2.3% lies in the top ten. The material sequenced was peripheral blood. These TCRs come from a woman aged 50 to 60 with acute or convalescent COVID-19.

The rearrangement uses TRBV7-8 and TRBJ2-7; 9 nucleotides line up with TRBD1. The V and J ends lost 3 bases and 4 bases, in that order; junction bases with no gene match: 25. CDR1 is SGHVS, CDR2 FQNEAQ, per germline. CDR3 length: 21 residues. This chain's CDR3 is CASSFRPITRDRVVFGYEQYF. CDR3 nucleotides: TGTGCCAGCAGCTTCAGACCGATTACCCGGGACAGGGTGGTTTTTGGTTACGAGCAGTACTTC.

Worth noting for this clone: One end of the junction does not line up with germline, which may come from a read error. The rearrangement uses TRBV5-1 and TRBJ2-1; 12 nucleotides agree with TRBD2. Germline V lookup: CDR1 SGHRS, CDR2 YFSETQ. This CDR3 contains 15 residues. The CDR3 loop reads CASSRTSGAYNEQFF. Written as DNA, the CDR3 is TGCGCCAGCAGCCGGACTAGCGGGGCCTACAATGAACAGTTCTTC.

The chain has TRBV21-1 and TRBJ2-7; TRBD1 is the table's D call, not checked against the DNA. TRBV21-1 is a recognized pseudogene. This CDR3 spans 17 amino acids. The CDR3 reads CASSKARFRVDSYEQYF. The CDR3 coding sequence is TGTGCCAGCAGCAAAGCGCGTTTCAGGGTGGATTCCTACGAGCAGTACTTC.

The sample holds a few counts of this clone. The chain has TRBV9 and TRBJ1-4; TRBD1 matches 9 bases. The CDR3 runs to 15 residues. Germline values: CDR1 SGDLS, CDR2 YYNGEE. The V and J ends lost 0 bases and 8 bases, in that order; junction bases with no gene match: 5. Here the CDR3 reads CASSVGPGQGEKLFF. Here the CDR3 DNA reads TGTGCCAGCAGCGTAGGCCCGGGACAGGGAGAAAAACTGTTTTTT.

The gene calls are TRBV5-6 and TRBJ2-7; 10 bases fit TRBD2. CDR1 is SGHDT and CDR2 is YYEEEE in the germline V gene. V lost 4 bases, J lost 2 bases, and 9 bases stayed unmatched. The CDR3 covers 16 residues. The CDR3 region has the DNA TGTGCCAGCAGCGCCGCTAGCGGGAGTACGACCTACGAGCAGTACTTC. The encoded protein is CASSAASGSTTYEQYF.

J is TRBJ1-1 and V is TRBV7-9; D is uncertain. The germline V and J ends were trimmed by 6 bases and 5 bases, with 4 bases remaining between them. Germline V gene sequence: CDR1 SEHNR, CDR2 FQNEAQ (reference sequence). This CDR3 spans 10 amino acids. Written as DNA, the CDR3 is TGTGCCAGCAGTTATACTGAAGCTTTCTTT. Translating it yields CASSYTEAFF.

This chain connects TRBV28 to TRBJ2-1; D may be TRBD2 (5 bases). CDR3 size: 14 residues. From germline, CDR1 is MDHEN and CDR2 SYDVKM. Trimming pared 3 bases from V and 2 bases from J, leaving 8 bases between. The DNA of the CDR3 is TGTGCCAGCAGTTTGGGGAGTGCCTACAATGAGCAGTTCTTC. Its translation: CASSLGSAYNEQFF. Variable domain in full (rest from reference TRBV28 and TRBJ2-1): DVKVTQSSRYLVKRTGEKVFLECVQDMDHENMFWYRQDPGLGLRLIYFSYDVKMKEKGDIPEGYSVSREKKERFSLILESASTNQTSMYLCASSLGSAYNEQFFGPGTRLTVL.

This clone was seen only a few times. The chain has TRBV28 and TRBJ1-1; 9 nucleotides agree with TRBD1. CDR1 is MDHEN and CDR2 is SYDVKM in the germline V gene. This CDR3 region has 13 residues. After removal of 10 bases from V and 10 bases from J, the junction contained 13 bases not matched to a gene. CDR3 nucleotides: TGTGCCATCGAGCGCCCGGGACAGGGTATAGCTTTCTTT. It encodes CAIERPGQGIAFF. The full variable domain, in which reference TRBV28 and TRBJ1-1 provide the parts outside the CDR3, is DVKVTQSSRYLVKRTGEKVFLECVQDMDHENMFWYRQDPGLGLRLIYFSYDVKMKEKGDIPEGYSVSREKKERFSLILESASTNQTSMYLCAIERPGQGIAFFGQGTRLTVV.

V is TRBV20-1 and J is TRBJ1-6; 8 nucleotides agree with TRBD1. Looked up from germline, CDR1 is DFQATT and CDR2 is SNEGSKA (reference sequence). This CDR3 is built from 11 residues. With 3 bases clipped from V and 15 bases from J, the junction kept 4 bases outside the gene matches. CDR3 protein: CSASLGQGLHF. The CDR3 nucleotides are TGCAGTGCTAGCCTAGGACAGGGCCTCCACTTT.

This sequence joins TRBV9 and TRBJ2-5, with 8 bases that match TRBD1. The CDR3 totals 15 residues. V was clipped by 3 bases and J by 4 bases; unmatched bases: 8. CDR1 is SGDLS, CDR2 YYNGEE, per germline. CDR3 bases: TGTGCCAGCAGCGCCGCCCCTGGACAGGGAGAGACCCAGTACTTC. The encoded protein is CASSAAPGQGETQYF.

V usage is TRBV19 and J usage is TRBJ2-6; 7 positions agree with TRBD1. The CDR3 has 15 residues. Germline V lookup: CDR1 LNHDA, CDR2 SQIVND (reference sequence). V gave up 6 bases and J gave up 5 bases; unmatched junction bases: 7. CDR3: CASSQEQGWANVLTF. CDR3 sequence (DNA): TGTGCCAGTAGCCAGGAACAGGGGTGGGCCAACGTCCTGACTTTC.

Here the CDR3 reads CSVDPGVGETQYF. The CDR3, as DNA: TGCAGCGTTGACCCCGGGGTAGGCGAGACCCAGTACTTC. This sequence joins TRBV29-1 and TRBJ2-5; D possibly corresponds to TRBD2 (5 bases). CDR1 SQVTM and CDR2 ANQGSEA come from the germline V gene. V lost 3 bases, J lost 5 bases, and 13 bases lay in between. The CDR3 spans 13 residues. The full variable domain, completed using reference TRBV29-1 and TRBJ2-5, is SAVISQKPSRDICQRGTSLTIQCQVDSQVTMMFWYRQQPGQSLTLIATANQGSEATYESGFVIDKFPISRPNLTFSTLTVSNMSPEDSSIYLCSVDPGVGETQYFGPGTRLLVL.

V gene TRBV5-1 combines with J gene TRBJ2-2; possibly TRBD1 for D (6 bases). Trimming shortened V by 0 bases and J by 6 bases, and 15 bases separated the two germline ends. This CDR3 contains 16 residues. The germline CDR1 and CDR2 sequences are SGHRS and YFSETQ. CDR3 sequence: CASSLDGGAGAGELFF. CDR3 nucleotides: TGCGCCAGCAGCTTGGATGGGGGCGCAGGAGCCGGGGAGCTGTTTTTT.

Of note for this clone: Additional DNA sequences in this sample encode the identical CDR3. This chain connects TRBV28 to TRBJ1-3, with 8 bases that match TRBD1. This CDR3 comprises 15 residues. V lost 0 bases to trimming and J lost 4 bases; unmatched junction nucleotides: 2. Per the germline V gene, CDR1 is MDHEN and CDR2 is SYDVKM. The CDR3 is CASSLWGTGGNTIYF. The CDR3, as DNA: TGTGCCAGCAGTTTATGGGGGACAGGCGGAAACACCATATATTTT.

This chain links TRBV15 with TRBJ1-5; tentatively, D is TRBD1 (5 bases). CDR3 length: 13 residues. With 3 bases removed from V and 6 bases from J, the gap between germline ends came to 9 bases. The germline CDR1 and CDR2 sequences are LNHNV and YYDKDF (reference sequence). Here the CDR3 DNA reads TGTGCCACCAGCAGGGGGCAGGGTCAGCCCCAGCATTTT. Its translation: CATSRGQGQPQHF.

The chain employs TRBV5-4 and TRBJ2-7; D perhaps matches TRBD2 (5 bases). This CDR3 has 17 amino acids. Germline V lookup: CDR1 SGHNT, CDR2 YYREEE (reference sequence). Deletions cut 0 bases from V and 2 bases from J, with 18 bases between. The CDR3 is CASSLGSPAALPYEQYF. In DNA, the CDR3 is TGTGCCAGCAGCTTGGGGTCACCAGCGGCCCTCCCCTACGAGCAGTACTTC.

This rearrangement joins TRBV5-6 to TRBJ1-3; D gene unclear. There are 16 residues in the CDR3. Germline CDR1 and CDR2: SGHDT and YYEEEE. Trimming cost V 2 bases and J 0 bases, with 12 bases left between them. This CDR3 is CASSLLGSSSGNTIYF. In DNA form, the CDR3 reads TGTGCCAGCAGCTTACTAGGCAGTAGCTCTGGAAACACCATATATTTT.

This chain uses TRBV4-3 with TRBJ1-1, with D hard to call. The CDR3 consists of 14 residues. Germline V gene data show CDR1 as LGHNA and CDR2 as YSLEER. V shed 3 bases and J shed 1 base, with 9 bases lying between them. CDR3 sequence reads: CASSQQTENTEAFF. CDR3 bases: TGCGCCAGCAGCCAGCAAACAGAGAACACTGAAGCTTTCTTT.

The chain recombines TRBV5-1 with TRBJ2-7, with D tentatively TRBD2 (6 bases). Germline CDR1 and CDR2: SGHRS and YFSETQ. V shed 0 bases and J shed 2 bases, with 9 bases lying between them. This CDR3 region has 14 residues. CDR3 sequence: CASSLALAPYEQYF. Written as DNA, the CDR3 is TGCGCCAGCAGCTTGGCACTAGCCCCCTACGAGCAGTACTTC. The whole variable domain, remainder taken from reference TRBV5-1 and TRBJ2-7, is KAGVTQTPRYLIKTRGQQVTLSCSPISGHRSVSWYQQTPGQGLQFLFEYFSETQRNKGNFPGRFSGRQFSNSRSEMNVSTLELGDSALYLCASSLALAPYEQYFGPGTRLTVT.

The J gene is TRBJ2-1, the V gene TRBV5-4; 13 positions agree with TRBD2. J lost 8 bases, V lost 4 bases, and 9 bases had no gene match. This CDR3 has 16 amino acids. Germline values: CDR1 SGHNT, CDR2 YYREEE (reference sequence). The CDR3 sequence: CASSAGLAGAGDEQFF. As DNA, the CDR3 is TGTGCCAGCAGCGCTGGACTAGCGGGGGCGGGGGATGAGCAGTTCTTC.

With regard to this clone: Other DNA sequences in this specimen translate into the identical CDR3. The CDR3 nucleotides read TGTGCCAGTAGACGGGACAGGGGGAAGAACACTGAAGCTTTCTTT. This encodes CASRRDRGKNTEAFF. This rearrangement joins TRBV19 to TRBJ1-1, with TRBD1 identical over 11 bases. V dropped 6 bases and J dropped 1; count of bases not matched to a gene: 4. The CDR3 contains 15 residues. The germline V gene encodes CDR1 LNHDA and CDR2 SQIVND (reference sequence).

The V gene is TRBV11-2, the J gene TRBJ2-1, with TRBD1 matching 7 bases. Trimming took 1 base from V and 4 from J; bases not matched to a gene: 4. The germline V gene has CDR1 SGHAT and CDR2 FQNNGV. The CDR3 loop spans 15 amino acids. The CDR3 nucleotides read TGTGCCAGCAGCTTAGCGGGACAGAGATACAATGAGCAGTTCTTC. Its translation: CASSLAGQRYNEQFF.

The chain uses TRBV28 and TRBJ2-5, with 7 bases fitting TRBD1. The CDR3 is 13 amino acids. Trimming at V came to 6 bases and at J to 7 bases, leaving 8 bases not matched to a gene. CDR1 MDHEN and CDR2 SYDVKM come from the germline V gene. CDR3 in DNA: TGTGCCAGCAGGCGTCAGGGGGTAGGGACCCAGTACTTC. Translation: CASRRQGVGTQYF.

The J gene is TRBJ2-5, the V gene TRBV7-8, with D possibly matching TRBD2 (6 bases). Trimming shortened V by 0 bases and J by 4 bases, and 12 bases separated the two germline ends. CDR3 length: 15 residues. CDR1 is SGHVS and CDR2 is FQNEAQ in the germline V gene. CDR3 sequence reads: CASSLAETSRETQYF. CDR3 sequence (DNA): TGTGCCAGCAGCTTAGCGGAGACTAGTAGAGAGACCCAGTACTTC. The full variable domain, its missing parts supplied by reference TRBV7-8 and TRBJ2-5, is GAGVSQSPRYKVAKRGQDVALRCDPISGHVSLFWYQQALGQGPEFLTYFQNEAQLDKSGLPSDRFFAERPEGSVSTLKIQRTQQEDSAVYLCASSLAETSRETQYFGPGTRLLVL.

This chain connects TRBV27 to TRBJ2-3; 7 bases fit TRBD1. This CDR3 has 14 amino acids. Trimming removed 6 bases from V and 2 bases from J; junction bases left unmatched: 5. Germline CDR1 is MNHEY and CDR2 is SMNVEV (reference sequence). The CDR3 DNA reads TGTGCCAGCAGGAGGGGACAGTTCACAGATACGCAGTATTTT. Translation: CASRRGQFTDTQYF.

The CDR3 reads CASSRPGLAGDEQYF. DNA for the CDR3: TGTGCCAGCAGCCGACCGGGACTAGCGGGAGACGAGCAGTACTTC. The V gene is TRBV13, the J gene TRBJ2-7; 14 nucleotides line up with TRBD2. The germline V gene encodes CDR1 PRHDT and CDR2 FYEKMQ (reference sequence). CDR3 size: 15 residues. The V and J ends lost 5 bases and 5 bases, in that order; junction bases with no gene match: 5.

The rearrangement joins TRBV7-9 to TRBJ1-3, with 10 bases that match TRBD1. CDR3 length equals 16 residues. CDR1 is SEHNR, CDR2 FQNEAQ, per germline (reference sequence). The J segment lost 0 bases and the V segment lost 5 bases, leaving 4 bases of the junction unmatched. This chain's CDR3 is CASSPDRGASGNTIYF. The CDR3 DNA sequence: TGTGCCAGCAGCCCGGACAGGGGGGCCTCTGGAAACACCATATATTTT.